This T cell receptor beta chain was identified during a study of blood T cell repertoires in COVID-19. The V end lost 0 bases, the J end lost 7 bases, and 19 bases lay between the germline ends. The CDR3 spans 16 residues. Germline loops: CDR1 SGDLS, CDR2 YYNGEE. Measured with immunoSEQ multiplex PCR; TCRdb has only the in-frame clones, and not every one. The table records 350,000 to 400,000 clones, more than 75% of them present only once. The source of this sequence is a woman aged 18-35 years who had recovered from COVID-19. The rearrangement links TRBV9 to TRBJ1-2; TRBD1 might be the D (5 bases). Sequenced sample: PBMCs or T cells enriched from blood (not recorded which). The CDR3 nucleotides are TGTGCCAGCAGCGTAGGGAAACGGGACTGGACGGTTGGCTACACCTTC. Translating gives CASSVGKRDWTVGYTF. Based on the CDR3 plus reference TRBV9 and TRBJ1-2, the full variable domain is DSGVTQTPKHLITATGQRVTLRCSPRSGDLSVYWYQQSLDQGLQFLIQYYNGEERAKGNILERFSAQQFPDLHSELNLSSLELGDSALYFCASSVGKRDWTVGYTFGSGTRLTVV.